Detailed here is one T cell receptor (beta chain). Its antigen is unknown. This specimen comes from a study of cytomegalovirus exposure and HLA in healthy donors. The germline CDR1 and CDR2 sequences are SGDLS and YYNGEE. Trimming pared 3 bases from V and 4 bases from J, leaving 10 bases between. This CDR3 is 13 amino acids long. The study, taken as a whole, reports: It was only CMV serostatus that was available as immune exposure information. It is likely that the observed cluster of highly shared sequence variants was a sequencing artifact. A later analysis associated approximately 17,000 TCR beta sequences with HLA alleles at a 0.05 false discovery rate.

The PCR employed 60 Vbeta primers together with 13 Jbeta primers. Original data processing: A later analysis counted 65 million to 90 million unique TCR beta chains, some 10 million shared. Data came from immunoSEQ multiplex PCR; TCRdb stores just in-frame clones and leaves some out. V and J calls and clone size are as listed in that table; D and trimming were resolved from the DNA. The sample lists around 130,000 clones, around four fifths occurring once. The TCR was taken from a middle-aged woman in good health and CMV-seropositive. Input material: PBMCs. The chain uses TRBV9 and TRBJ1-1; the D gene is possibly TRBD1 (6 bases). CDR3 in DNA: TGTGCCAGCAGCGCCCCAGGGGCCACTGAAGCTTTCTTT. As protein: CASSAPGATEAFF. The variable domain in full, completed from reference TRBV9 and TRBJ1-1, reads DSGVTQTPKHLITATGQRVTLRCSPRSGDLSVYWYQQSLDQGLQFLIQYYNGEERAKGNILERFSAQQFPDLHSELNLSSLELGDSALYFCASSAPGATEAFFGQGTRLTVV.